The clone carrying this TCR beta chain was detected ten times or more. Its specificity is unknown. The V gene's germline CDR1 is SEHNR and CDR2 FQNEAQ (reference sequence). The CDR3 is made up of 15 amino acids. V lost 5 bases to trimming and J lost 2 bases, with 14 bases between them. The sample is drawn from a study of CD8 T cells in ankylosing spondylitis. Findings and caveats of the study: From matched ankylosing spondylitis synovial fluid, disease-linked clones were reportedly recovered at significantly enriched levels. Some of these motif variants have turned up before, in reports on reactive arthritis synovial fluid and blood.

MiXCR, run by TCRdb on the 5' RACE reads, gives a single entry per CDR3 protein. Among a few hundred thousand distinct CDR3 sequences listed, 11% were seen once. The chain couples TRBV7-9 to TRBJ2-3; TRBD1 might be the D (5 bases). What was sequenced was blood, either unsorted or a sorted T cell fraction (not recorded which). The TCR comes from a female donor with ankylosing spondylitis or in good health (not recorded which). The CDR3 DNA reads TGTGCCAGCAGCCTAGGGGAACGGAACACAGATACGCAGTATTTT. Its protein is CASSLGERNTDTQYF.